This T cell receptor (beta chain) was captured by sequencing in a study of cytomegalovirus exposure and HLA in healthy donors. Study details: A prior study identified 110 million or so unique TCR beta sequences from about 179 million T cells.

The junction had 8 bases not matched to a gene; V was cut back by 2 bases and J by 6 bases. CDR3 length equals 15 residues. Germline CDR1 reads SGHAT; CDR2 reads FQDESV (reference sequence). Study-wide results and limits: The study reported that TCR beta sequences accurately predicted HLA-A and HLA-B alleles in most subjects. There were several of the most significant clusters that appeared linked to common viral pathogens in a later analysis. Donor immune exposure was known only as CMV serostatus.

As to this clone: Antigen unknown.

Primers included in the PCR were 60 Vbeta and 13 Jbeta primers. Generated by immunoSEQ multiplex PCR, the TCRdb table keeps only in-frame clones and is missing some. Of fewer than 200,000 clones listed, more than 75% are singletons. The receptor comes from a girl under three years old in good health and CMV-seronegative. The chain couples TRBV11-1 to TRBJ2-3, with 7 bases fitting TRBD2. The sample consisted of PBMCs. The CDR3 DNA reads as TGTGCCAGCAGCTTATCGACGGGAGGATCCGATACGCAGTATTTT. Translating it yields CASSLSTGGSDTQYF.